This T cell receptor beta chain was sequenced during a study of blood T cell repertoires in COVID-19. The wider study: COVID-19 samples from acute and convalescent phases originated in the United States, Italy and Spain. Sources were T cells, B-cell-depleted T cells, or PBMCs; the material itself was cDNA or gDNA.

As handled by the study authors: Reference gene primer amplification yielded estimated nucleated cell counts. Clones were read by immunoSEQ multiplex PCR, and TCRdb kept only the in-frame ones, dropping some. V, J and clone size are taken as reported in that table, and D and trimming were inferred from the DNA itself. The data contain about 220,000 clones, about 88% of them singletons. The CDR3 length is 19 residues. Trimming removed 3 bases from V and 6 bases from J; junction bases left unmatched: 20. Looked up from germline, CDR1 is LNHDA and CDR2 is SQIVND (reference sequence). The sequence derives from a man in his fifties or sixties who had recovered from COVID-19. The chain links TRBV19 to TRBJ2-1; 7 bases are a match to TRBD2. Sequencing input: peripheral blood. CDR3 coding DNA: TGTGCCAGTAGTATTCCGGTTGATCCTGCGGCGGGAGCGATCAATGAGCAGTTCTTC. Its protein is CASSIPVDPAAGAINEQFF.